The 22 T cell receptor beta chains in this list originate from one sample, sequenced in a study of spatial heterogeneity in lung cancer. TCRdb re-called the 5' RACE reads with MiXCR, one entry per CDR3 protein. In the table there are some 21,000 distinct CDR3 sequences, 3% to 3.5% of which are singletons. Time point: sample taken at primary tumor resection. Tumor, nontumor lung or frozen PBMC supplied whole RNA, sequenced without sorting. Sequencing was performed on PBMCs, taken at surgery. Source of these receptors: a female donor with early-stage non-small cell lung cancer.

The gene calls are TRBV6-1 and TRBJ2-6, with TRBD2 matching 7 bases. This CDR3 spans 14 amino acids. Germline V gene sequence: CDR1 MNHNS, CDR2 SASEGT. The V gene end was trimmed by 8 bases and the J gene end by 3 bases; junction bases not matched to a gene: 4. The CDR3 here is CASSPGGGANVLTF. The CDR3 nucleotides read TGTGCCAGCTCACCGGGAGGTGGGGCCAACGTCCTGACTTTC.

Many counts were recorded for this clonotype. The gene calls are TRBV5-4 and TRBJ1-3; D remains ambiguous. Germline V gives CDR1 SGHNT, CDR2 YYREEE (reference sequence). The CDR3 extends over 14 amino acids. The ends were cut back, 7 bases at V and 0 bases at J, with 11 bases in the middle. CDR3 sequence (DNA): TGTGCCAGCTCAGATGGACGCTCTGGAAACACCATATATTTT. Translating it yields CASSDGRSGNTIYF.

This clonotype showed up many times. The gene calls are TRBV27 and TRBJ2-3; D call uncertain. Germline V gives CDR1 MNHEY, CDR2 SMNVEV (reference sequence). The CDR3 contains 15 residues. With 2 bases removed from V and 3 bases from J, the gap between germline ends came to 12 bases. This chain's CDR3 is CASSLRRVATDTQYF. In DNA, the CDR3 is TGTGCCAGCAGTTTAAGAAGGGTTGCGACAGATACGCAGTATTTT.

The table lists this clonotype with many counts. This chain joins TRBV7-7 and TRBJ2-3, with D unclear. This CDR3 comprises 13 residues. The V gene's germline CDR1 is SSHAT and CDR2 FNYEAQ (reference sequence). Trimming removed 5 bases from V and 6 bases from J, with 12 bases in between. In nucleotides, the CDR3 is TGTGCCAGCAGCCCGTTAGGGCCCGATACGCAGTATTTT. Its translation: CASSPLGPDTQYF.

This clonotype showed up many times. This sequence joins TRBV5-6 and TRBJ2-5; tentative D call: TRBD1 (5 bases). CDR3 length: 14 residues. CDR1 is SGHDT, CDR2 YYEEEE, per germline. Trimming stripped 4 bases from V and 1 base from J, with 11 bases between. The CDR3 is CASSRHRIQETQYF. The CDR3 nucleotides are TGTGCCAGCAGCCGACACAGGATCCAAGAGACCCAGTACTTC.

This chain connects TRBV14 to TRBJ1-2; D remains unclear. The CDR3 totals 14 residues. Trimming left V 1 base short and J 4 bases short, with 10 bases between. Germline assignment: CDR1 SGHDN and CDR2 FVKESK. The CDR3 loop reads CASSQAGQSYGYTF. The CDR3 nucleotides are TGTGCCAGCAGCCAAGCTGGGCAGAGCTATGGCTACACCTTC.

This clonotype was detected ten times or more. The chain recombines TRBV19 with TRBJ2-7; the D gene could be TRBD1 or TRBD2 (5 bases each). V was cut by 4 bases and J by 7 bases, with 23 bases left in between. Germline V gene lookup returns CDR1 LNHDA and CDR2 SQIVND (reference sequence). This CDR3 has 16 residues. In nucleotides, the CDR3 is TGTGCCAGTAGTACGGCGTACGCTAGCTCGAAGGGGGAGCAGTACTTC. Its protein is CASSTAYASSKGEQYF.

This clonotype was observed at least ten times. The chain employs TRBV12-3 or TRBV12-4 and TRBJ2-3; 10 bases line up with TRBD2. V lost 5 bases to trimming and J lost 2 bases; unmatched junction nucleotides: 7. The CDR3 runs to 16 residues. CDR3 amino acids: CASSPRTSGNTDTQYF. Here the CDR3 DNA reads TGTGCCAGCAGTCCCCGGACTAGCGGCAACACAGATACGCAGTATTTT.

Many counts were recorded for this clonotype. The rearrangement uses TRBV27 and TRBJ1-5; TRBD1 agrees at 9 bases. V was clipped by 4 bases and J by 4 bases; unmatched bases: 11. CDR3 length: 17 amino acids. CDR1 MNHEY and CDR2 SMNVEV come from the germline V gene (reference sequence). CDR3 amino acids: CASSSSSGTGLNQPQHF. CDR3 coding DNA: TGTGCCAGCAGTTCATCTTCCGGGACAGGGCTTAATCAGCCCCAGCATTTT.

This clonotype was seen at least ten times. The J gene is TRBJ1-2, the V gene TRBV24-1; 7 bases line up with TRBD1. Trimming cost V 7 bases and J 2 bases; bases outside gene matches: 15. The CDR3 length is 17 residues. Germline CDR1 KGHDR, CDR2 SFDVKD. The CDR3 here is CATSPIIGTVPNYGYTF. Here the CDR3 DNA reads TGTGCCACCAGCCCTATAATCGGGACAGTCCCCAACTATGGCTACACCTTC.

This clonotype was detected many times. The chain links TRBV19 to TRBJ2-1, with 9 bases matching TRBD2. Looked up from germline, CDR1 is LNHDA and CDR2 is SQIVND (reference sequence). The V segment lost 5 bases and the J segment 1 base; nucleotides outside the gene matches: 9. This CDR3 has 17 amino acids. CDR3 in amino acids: CASSEAGGLWSYNEQFF. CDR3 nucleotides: TGTGCCAGTAGTGAAGCGGGAGGACTTTGGTCCTACAATGAGCAGTTCTTC.

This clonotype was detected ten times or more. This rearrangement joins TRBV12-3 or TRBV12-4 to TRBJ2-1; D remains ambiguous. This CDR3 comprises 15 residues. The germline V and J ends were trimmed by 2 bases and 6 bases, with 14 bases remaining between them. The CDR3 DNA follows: TGTGCCAGCAGTTTAAGGGCATCTTTGATCAATGAGCAGTTCTTC. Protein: CASSLRASLINEQFF.

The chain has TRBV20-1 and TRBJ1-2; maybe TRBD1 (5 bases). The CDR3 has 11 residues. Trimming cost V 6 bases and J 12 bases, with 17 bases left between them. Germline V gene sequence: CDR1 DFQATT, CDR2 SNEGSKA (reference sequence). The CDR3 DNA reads TGCAGTGCAAGGAGACAGTTCCGGGACACCTTC. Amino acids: CSARRQFRDTF.

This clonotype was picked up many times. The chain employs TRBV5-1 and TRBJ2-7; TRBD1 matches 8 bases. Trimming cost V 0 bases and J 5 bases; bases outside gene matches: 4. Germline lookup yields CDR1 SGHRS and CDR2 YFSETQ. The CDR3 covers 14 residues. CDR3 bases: TGCGCCAGCAGCTTGGAGACAGGGGTTGACGAGCAGTACTTC. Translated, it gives CASSLETGVDEQYF. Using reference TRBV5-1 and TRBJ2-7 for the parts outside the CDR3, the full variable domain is KAGVTQTPRYLIKTRGQQVTLSCSPISGHRSVSWYQQTPGQGLQFLFEYFSETQRNKGNFPGRFSGRQFSNSRSEMNVSTLELGDSALYLCASSLETGVDEQYFGPGTRLTVT.

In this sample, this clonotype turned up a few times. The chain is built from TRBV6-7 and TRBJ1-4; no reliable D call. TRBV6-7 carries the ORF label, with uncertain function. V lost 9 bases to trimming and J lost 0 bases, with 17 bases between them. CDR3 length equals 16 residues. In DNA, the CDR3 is TGTGCCAGTCCCCTACCGGGAACTGCAACTAATGAAAAACTGTTTTTT. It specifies CASPLPGTATNEKLFF.

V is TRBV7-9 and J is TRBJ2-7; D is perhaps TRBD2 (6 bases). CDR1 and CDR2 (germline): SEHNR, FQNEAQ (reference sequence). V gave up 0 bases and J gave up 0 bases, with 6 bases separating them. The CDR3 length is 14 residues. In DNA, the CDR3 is TGTGCCAGCAGCTTAGCCGGGAGCTCCTACGAGCAGTACTTC. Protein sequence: CASSLAGSSYEQYF.

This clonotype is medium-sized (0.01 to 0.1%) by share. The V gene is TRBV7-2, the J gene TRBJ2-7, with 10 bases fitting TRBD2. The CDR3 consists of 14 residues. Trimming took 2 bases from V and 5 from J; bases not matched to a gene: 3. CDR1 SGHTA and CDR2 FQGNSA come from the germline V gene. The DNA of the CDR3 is TGTGCCAGCAGCTTAATTCTAGCGGGAGACGAGCAGTACTTC. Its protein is CASSLILAGDEQYF.

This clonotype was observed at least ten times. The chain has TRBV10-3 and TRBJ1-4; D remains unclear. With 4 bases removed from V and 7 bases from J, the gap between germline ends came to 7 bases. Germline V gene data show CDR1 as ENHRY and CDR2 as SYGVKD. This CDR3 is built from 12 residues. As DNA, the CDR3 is TGTGCCATCAGTGCGAGTAGTGAAAAACTGTTTTTT. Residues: CAISASSEKLFF.

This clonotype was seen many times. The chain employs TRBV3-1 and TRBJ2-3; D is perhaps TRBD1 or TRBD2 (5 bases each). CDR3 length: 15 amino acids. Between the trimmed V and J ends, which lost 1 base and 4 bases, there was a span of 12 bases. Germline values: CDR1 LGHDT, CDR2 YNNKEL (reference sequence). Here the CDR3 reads CASSQGGRVADTQYF. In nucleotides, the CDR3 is TGTGCCAGCAGCCAAGGGGGACGGGTGGCAGATACGCAGTATTTT.

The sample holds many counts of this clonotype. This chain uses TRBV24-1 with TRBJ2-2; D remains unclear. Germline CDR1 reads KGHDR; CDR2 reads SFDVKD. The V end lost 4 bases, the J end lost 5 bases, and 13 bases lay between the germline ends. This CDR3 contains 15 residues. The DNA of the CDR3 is TGTGCCACCAGTGACCCCTGGCAGTTGACCGGGGAGCTGTTTTTT. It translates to CATSDPWQLTGELFF.

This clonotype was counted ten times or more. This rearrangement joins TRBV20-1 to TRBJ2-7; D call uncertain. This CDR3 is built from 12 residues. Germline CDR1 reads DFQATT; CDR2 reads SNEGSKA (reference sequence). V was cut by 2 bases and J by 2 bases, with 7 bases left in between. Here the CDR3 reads CSARNLAYEQYF. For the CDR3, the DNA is TGCAGTGCTAGAAACCTAGCCTACGAGCAGTACTTC.

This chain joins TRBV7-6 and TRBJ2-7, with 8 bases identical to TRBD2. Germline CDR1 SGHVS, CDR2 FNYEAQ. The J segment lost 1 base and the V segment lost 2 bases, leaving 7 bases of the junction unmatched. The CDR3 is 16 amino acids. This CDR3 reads CASSLSGGPSSYEQYF. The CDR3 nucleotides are TGTGCCAGCAGCTTATCGGGAGGGCCGTCATCCTACGAGCAGTACTTC.